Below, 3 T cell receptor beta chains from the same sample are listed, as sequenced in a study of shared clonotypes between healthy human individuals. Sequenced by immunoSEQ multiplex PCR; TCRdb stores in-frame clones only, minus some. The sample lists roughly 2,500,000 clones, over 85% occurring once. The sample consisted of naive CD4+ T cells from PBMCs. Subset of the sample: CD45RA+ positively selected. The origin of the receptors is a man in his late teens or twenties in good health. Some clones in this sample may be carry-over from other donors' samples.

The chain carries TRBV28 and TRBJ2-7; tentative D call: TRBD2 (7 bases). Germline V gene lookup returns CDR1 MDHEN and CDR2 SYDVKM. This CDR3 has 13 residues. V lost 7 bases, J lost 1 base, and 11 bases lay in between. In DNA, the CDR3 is TGTGCCAGCACGGGGGGCTTGTCCTACGAGCAGTACTTC. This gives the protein CASTGGLSYEQYF.

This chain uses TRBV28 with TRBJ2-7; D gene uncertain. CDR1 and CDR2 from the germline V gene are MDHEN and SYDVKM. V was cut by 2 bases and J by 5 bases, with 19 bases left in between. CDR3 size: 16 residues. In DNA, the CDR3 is TGTGCCAGCAGTTTAGACCGGAGAGAACAAAGGGACGAGCAGTACTTC. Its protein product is CASSLDRREQRDEQYF. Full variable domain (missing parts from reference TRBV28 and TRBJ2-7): DVKVTQSSRYLVKRTGEKVFLECVQDMDHENMFWYRQDPGLGLRLIYFSYDVKMKEKGDIPEGYSVSREKKERFSLILESASTNQTSMYLCASSLDRREQRDEQYFGPGTRLTVT.

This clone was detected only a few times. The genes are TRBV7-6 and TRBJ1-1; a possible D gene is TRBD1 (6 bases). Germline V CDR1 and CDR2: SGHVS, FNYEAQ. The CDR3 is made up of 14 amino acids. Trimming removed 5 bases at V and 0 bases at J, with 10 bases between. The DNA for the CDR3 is TGTGCCAGCAGCACGACAGGCCTGAACACTGAAGCTTTCTTT. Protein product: CASSTTGLNTEAFF. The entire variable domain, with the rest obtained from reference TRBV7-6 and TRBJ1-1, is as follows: GAGVSQSPRYKVTKRGQDVALRCDPISGHVSLYWYRQALGQGPEFLTYFNYEAQQDKSGLPNDRFSAERPEGSISTLTIQRTEQRDSAMYRCASSTTGLNTEAFFGQGTRLTVV.